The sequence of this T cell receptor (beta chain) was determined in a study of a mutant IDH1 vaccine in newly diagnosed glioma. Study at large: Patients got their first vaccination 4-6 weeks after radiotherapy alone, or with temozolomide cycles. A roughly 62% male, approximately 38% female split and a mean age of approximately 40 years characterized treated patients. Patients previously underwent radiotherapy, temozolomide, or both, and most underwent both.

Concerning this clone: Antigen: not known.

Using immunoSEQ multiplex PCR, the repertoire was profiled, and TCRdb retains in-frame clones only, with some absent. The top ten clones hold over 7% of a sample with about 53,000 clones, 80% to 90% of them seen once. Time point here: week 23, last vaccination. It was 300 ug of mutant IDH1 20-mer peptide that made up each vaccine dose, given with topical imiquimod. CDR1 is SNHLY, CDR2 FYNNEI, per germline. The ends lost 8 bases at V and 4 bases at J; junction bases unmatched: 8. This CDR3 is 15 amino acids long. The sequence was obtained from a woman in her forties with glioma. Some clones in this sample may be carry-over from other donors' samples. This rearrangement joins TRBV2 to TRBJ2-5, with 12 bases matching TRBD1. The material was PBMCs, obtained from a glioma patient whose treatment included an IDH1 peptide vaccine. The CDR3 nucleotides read TGTGCCAGCCTCCGGGACAGGGGGCATAGAGAGACCCAGTACTTC. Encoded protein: CASLRDRGHRETQYF.